The 29 T cell receptor beta chains reported below all come from one sample, sequenced in a study of post-analysis software for immune sequencing data. Built from TCR beta cDNA, the libraries had unique molecular identifiers in them. TCRdb re-analysed the PCR reads in MiXCR, keeping a single row per CDR3 protein. The table has hundreds of thousands of distinct CDR3 sequences, over 45% seen once. General study results and limits: The five TRBV segments detected at higher frequency in patients than in controls included TRBV5-6, TRBV5-1 and TRBV20-1.

These TCRs' antigens remain unknown. Sequencing was performed on blood. The receptors were gathered from a girl aged 2 to 10 with multiple sclerosis.

The count of this clonotype is one. The J gene is TRBJ2-5, the V gene TRBV20-1; maybe TRBD2 (7 bases). Germline lookup yields CDR1 DFQATT and CDR2 SNEGSKA (reference sequence). The CDR3 contains 14 residues. Deletions cut 6 bases from V and 2 bases from J, with 16 bases between. The CDR3 nucleotides read TGCAGTGCGAAGGGGGGTAGCGGGCAAGAGACCCAGTACTTC. The encoded protein is CSAKGGSGQETQYF.

The rearrangement uses TRBV4-1 and TRBJ1-2; TRBD1 aligns across 8 bases. V lost 0 bases and J lost 2; bases outside the gene matches: 5. Germline CDR1 is MGHRA and CDR2 is YSYEKL. This CDR3 region has 16 residues. CDR3 residues: CASSQEWGTGNYGYTF. CDR3 in DNA: TGCGCCAGCAGCCAAGAATGGGGGACAGGCAACTATGGCTACACCTTC.

This clonotype was detected only a few times. The J gene is TRBJ2-1, the V gene TRBV27; tentative D call: TRBD2 (6 bases). CDR1 is MNHEY, CDR2 SMNVEV, per germline (reference sequence). The CDR3 has 13 residues. The V and J ends lost 2 bases and 7 bases respectively, with 9 bases between them. The CDR3 coding sequence is TGTGCCAGCAGTTTAACAGCGGGTAATGAGCAGTTCTTC. Protein sequence: CASSLTAGNEQFF.

The rearrangement links TRBV4-3 to TRBJ2-3; D possibly corresponds to TRBD2 (5 bases). The V and J ends lost 0 bases and 14 bases respectively, with 18 bases between them. The CDR3 extends over 14 amino acids. Germline values: CDR1 LGHNA, CDR2 YSLEER. The CDR3 reads CASSQDRRPQSRYF. The CDR3 DNA reads TGCGCCAGCAGCCAAGATCGGAGGCCCCAATCCCGGTATTTT.

This clonotype was seen only a few times. The chain couples TRBV5-1 to TRBJ2-7, with D uncertain. The CDR3 runs to 15 residues. V was pared by 5 bases and J by 1 base, with 16 bases between. CDR1 is SGHRS and CDR2 is YFSETQ in the germline V gene. CDR3 in DNA: TGCGCCAGCAGTCTCGGACGGTTCCTATCCTACGAGCAGTACTTC. It specifies CASSLGRFLSYEQYF.

This clonotype has more than one count but fewer than ten. The gene calls are TRBV7-2 and TRBJ2-3, with no clear D. CDR1 and CDR2 from the germline V gene are SGHTA and FQGNSA. This CDR3 comprises 12 residues. The ends were cut back, 4 bases at V and 6 bases at J, with 8 bases in the middle. The CDR3 region has the DNA TGTGCCAGCAGCTCCACTATGGATACGCAGTATTTT. Amino acid sequence: CASSSTMDTQYF.

The V call is TRBV7-9, the J call TRBJ2-1; D may be TRBD1 (6 bases). Germline V gene data show CDR1 as SEHNR and CDR2 as FQNEAQ (reference sequence). Trimming stripped 5 bases from V and 6 bases from J, with 14 bases between. The CDR3 loop spans 14 amino acids. The CDR3 nucleotides are TGTGCCAGCAGCGTTAGGACAGACGGCAATGAGCAGTTCTTC. Its protein product is CASSVRTDGNEQFF. The full variable domain, rest sourced from reference TRBV7-9 and TRBJ2-1, is DTGVSQNPRHKITKRGQNVTFRCDPISEHNRLYWYRQTLGQGPEFLTYFQNEAQLEKSRLLSDRFSAERPKGSFSTLEIQRTEQGDSAMYLCASSVRTDGNEQFFGPGTRLTVL.

The CDR3 loop reads CASRRARQGAGNEQFF. CDR3 sequence (DNA): TGTGCCAGCAGAAGAGCACGACAGGGGGCAGGCAATGAGCAGTTCTTC. The genes are TRBV7-9 and TRBJ2-1; TRBD1 matches at 10 bases. This CDR3 spans 16 amino acids. V dropped 6 bases and J dropped 6; count of bases not matched to a gene: 11. The germline V gene has CDR1 SEHNR and CDR2 FQNEAQ (reference sequence). Supplemented by reference TRBV7-9 and TRBJ2-1, the full variable domain reads DTGVSQNPRHKITKRGQNVTFRCDPISEHNRLYWYRQTLGQGPEFLTYFQNEAQLEKSRLLSDRFSAERPKGSFSTLEIQRTEQGDSAMYLCASRRARQGAGNEQFFGPGTRLTVL.

The CDR3 sequence is CASSPRTSGGAGANVLTF. CDR3 nucleotides: TGTGCCAGCAGCCCGAGGACTAGCGGGGGCGCTGGGGCCAACGTCCTGACTTTC. This chain uses TRBV12-3 or TRBV12-4 with TRBJ2-6, with TRBD2 matching 13 bases. CDR3 length equals 18 residues. V shed 6 bases, J shed 2 bases, and the junction held 7 bases outside the gene matches.

CDR3: CASSEVRGYEQYF. In DNA, the CDR3 is TGTGCCAGCAGTGAAGTTCGAGGCTACGAGCAGTACTTC. V and J are TRBV6-1 and TRBJ2-5, with no clear D. The J call may be mistaken, given a closer DNA end match to TRBJ2-7. This CDR3 is built from 13 residues. In germline, CDR1 is MNHNS, CDR2 SASEGT.

This clonotype was detected a few times. The chain employs TRBV7-9 and TRBJ2-3, with 7 positions matching TRBD1. The CDR3 runs to 14 residues. V was pared by 4 bases and J by 3 bases, with 4 bases of the junction left unmatched. Germline CDR1 reads SEHNR; CDR2 reads FQNEAQ (reference sequence). The CDR3 nucleotides read TGTGCCAGCAGCTCGGGACAGCTTACAGATACGCAGTATTTT. It translates to CASSSGQLTDTQYF.

V and J are TRBV5-1 and TRBJ2-3; 7 bases fit TRBD2. The CDR3 covers 13 residues. Germline CDR1 SGHRS, CDR2 YFSETQ. The J segment lost 9 bases and the V segment lost 2 bases, leaving 6 bases of the junction unmatched. CDR3 nucleotides: TGCGCCAGCAGCTTCATAGCGGGTAACACGCAGTATTTT. Protein sequence: CASSFIAGNTQYF.

The chain employs TRBV29-1 and TRBJ2-1; D remains ambiguous. The CDR3 totals 13 residues. The V end lost 1 base, the J end lost 5 bases, and 9 bases lay between the germline ends. Germline assignment: CDR1 SQVTM and CDR2 ANQGSEA. The CDR3 protein is CSVEGTSNNEQFF. CDR3 DNA: TGCAGCGTTGAAGGTACTTCTAACAATGAGCAGTTCTTC.

The rearrangement links TRBV4-1 to TRBJ2-1, with D unresolved. Germline V gene sequence: CDR1 MGHRA, CDR2 YSYEKL. The CDR3 runs 16 residues. Trimming stripped 0 bases from V and 2 bases from J, with 11 bases between. This chain's CDR3 is CASSQDAPRPYNEQFF. In DNA, the CDR3 is TGCGCCAGCAGCCAAGACGCCCCTCGCCCCTACAATGAGCAGTTCTTC.

The J gene is TRBJ2-1, the V gene TRBV12-3 or TRBV12-4; D is uncertain. The CDR3 contains 11 residues. V lost 5 bases, J lost 9 bases, and 8 bases lay in between. Here the CDR3 reads CASSPSGEQFF. CDR3 DNA sequence: TGTGCCAGCAGTCCCTCCGGTGAGCAGTTCTTC.

V gene TRBV4-1 combines with J gene TRBJ2-7; D is possibly TRBD1 (6 bases). The CDR3 totals 16 residues. Trimming pared 2 bases from V and 2 bases from J, leaving 16 bases between. Germline CDR1 reads MGHRA; CDR2 reads YSYEKL. CDR3 sequence reads: CASSQPTGKKAYEQYF. The CDR3 DNA reads TGCGCCAGCAGCCAACCCACAGGGAAGAAGGCCTACGAGCAGTACTTC.

This clonotype was seen a handful of times. The chain recombines TRBV7-2 with TRBJ2-1; 9 positions match TRBD2. The CDR3 contains 16 residues. The V gene end was trimmed by 1 base and the J gene end by 7 bases; junction bases not matched to a gene: 8. Germline V CDR1 and CDR2: SGHTA, FQGNSA. CDR3 residues: CASSLDAGGQGNEQFF. The CDR3 DNA sequence: TGTGCCAGCAGCTTAGATGCGGGGGGGCAGGGGAATGAGCAGTTCTTC.

The chain uses TRBV6-8 and TRBJ2-7; a weak D match, TRBD2 (7 bases). TRBJ2-5 matches the DNA end more closely, so the J call is doubtful. Germline V CDR1 and CDR2: MNHGY, SAAAGT. The CDR3 sequence is 16 residues long. CDR3 DNA: TGTGCCAGCAGTTATCCGTCGGGGGGCAAGGTAGAGACCCAGTACTTC. Protein product: CASSYPSGGKVETQYF.

This clonotype has just one count. V gene TRBV12-3 or TRBV12-4 combines with J gene TRBJ1-5; tentative D call: TRBD1 (5 bases). CDR3 length: 13 amino acids. Trimming stripped 2 bases from V and 8 bases from J, with 10 bases between. CDR3 nucleotides: TGTGCCAGCAGTTTATGGGGGGGAGAGCCCCAGCATTTT. Its protein is CASSLWGGEPQHF.

The CDR3 DNA reads as TGCAGCGTTGATAGGCAGGGCTCCTACAATGAGCAGTTCTTC. Residues: CSVDRQGSYNEQFF. V usage is TRBV29-1 and J usage is TRBJ2-1; TRBD1 is a possible D gene (5 bases). Looked up from germline, CDR1 is SQVTM and CDR2 is ANQGSEA. There are 14 residues in the CDR3. The ends were cut back, 3 bases at V and 0 bases at J, with 9 bases in the middle.

V usage is TRBV15 and J usage is TRBJ2-7, with D uncertain. CDR1 is LNHNV and CDR2 is YYDKDF in the germline V gene (reference sequence). Trimming cost V 2 bases and J 3 bases, with 8 bases left between them. The CDR3 consists of 13 residues. The CDR3: CATSRPDLYEQYF. Here the CDR3 DNA reads TGTGCCACCAGCAGACCGGACCTCTACGAGCAGTACTTC.

This chain's CDR3 is CASWDRGGDGYTF. The CDR3 nucleotides are TGTGCCAGCTGGGACCGGGGCGGAGATGGCTACACCTTC. The chain is built from TRBV6-1 and TRBJ1-2, with D possibly matching TRBD1 (5 bases). Germline V CDR1 and CDR2: MNHNS, SASEGT. The CDR3 contains 13 residues. Trimming removed 8 bases from V and 6 bases from J, with 16 bases in between.

The CDR3 sequence: CASSEPGRNEQFF. DNA for the CDR3: TGCGCCAGCAGTGAGCCGGGGCGGAATGAGCAGTTCTTC. The chain has TRBV10-2 and TRBJ2-1, with D possibly being TRBD1 or TRBD2 (5 bases each). V lost 2 bases and J lost 7, with 9 bases in between. Germline CDR1 is WSHSY and CDR2 is SAAADI. This CDR3 is built from 13 residues.

This chain joins TRBV6-5 and TRBJ2-3; TRBD1 agrees at 10 bases. CDR1 MNHEY and CDR2 SVGAGI come from the germline V gene. This CDR3 region has 14 residues. V shed 7 bases and J 2 bases; nucleotides not matched to a gene: 3. As DNA, the CDR3 is TGTGCCAGCAAAGGGACAGGGGTCACAGATACGCAGTATTTT. This encodes CASKGTGVTDTQYF.

The gene calls are TRBV7-3 and TRBJ2-3; the match to TRBD2 covers 12 bases. The V and J ends lost 4 bases and 4 bases, in that order; junction bases with no gene match: 3. Germline CDR1 reads SGHTA; CDR2 reads FQGTGA. The CDR3 has 15 residues. The CDR3 region is CASSSSGRASDTQYF. The DNA of the CDR3 is TGTGCCAGCAGCTCTAGCGGGAGGGCCTCAGATACGCAGTATTTT. Combining the CDR3 with reference TRBV7-3 and TRBJ2-3 gives the whole variable domain GAGVSQTPSNKVTEKGKYVELRCDPISGHTALYWYRQSLGQGPEFLIYFQGTGAADDSGLPNDRFFAVRPEGSVSTLKIQRTERGDSAVYLCASSSSGRASDTQYFGPGTRLTVL.

The V call is TRBV12-3 or TRBV12-4, the J call TRBJ1-1; D unclear. Trimming left V 3 bases short and J 7 bases short, with 12 bases between. The CDR3 has 13 residues. CDR3: CASSFAPTREAFF. In DNA, the CDR3 is TGTGCCAGCAGTTTTGCCCCCACTCGTGAAGCTTTCTTT.

This clonotype occurred a few times. The rearrangement links TRBV2 to TRBJ1-2, with D unclear. Between the trimmed V and J ends, which lost 8 bases and 8 bases, there was a span of 18 bases. The CDR3 extends over 13 amino acids. Germline lookup yields CDR1 SNHLY and CDR2 FYNNEI. CDR3 DNA sequence: TGTGCCAGCGTCATCCCCCCCCGGCCGGGCTACACCTTC. It codes for CASVIPPRPGYTF.

The gene calls are TRBV29-1 and TRBJ2-5, with 9 bases identical to TRBD2. Germline V gives CDR1 SQVTM, CDR2 ANQGSEA. The length of the CDR3 is 12 residues. Losses at the gene ends were 7 bases for V and 4 bases for J; bases not matched to a gene: 4. CDR3 sequence (DNA): TGCAGCGCCAAAGCGGGAGGAGAGACCCAGTACTTC. This encodes CSAKAGGETQYF.

The rearrangement links TRBV7-3 to TRBJ2-3; either TRBD1 or TRBD2 may fit D (5 bases each). The CDR3 extends over 16 amino acids. V gave up 5 bases and J gave up 0 bases, with 15 bases separating them. The germline V gene has CDR1 SGHTA and CDR2 FQGTGA. Here the CDR3 DNA reads TGTGCCAGCAGCCCCCACCGGGACGGAAGCACAGATACGCAGTATTTT. Its translation is CASSPHRDGSTDTQYF.